Presented here are 18 T cell receptor beta chains from one specimen sequenced in a study of T cell clonotyping in hematopoietic cell transplantation (dated by TCRdb to the early 2020s). The time point label, as the study defines it: 100 days after allo-HCT. Library method: the immunoSEQ multiplex PCR assay. TCRdb re-hosts the immuneACCESS table, in-frame sequences only. Its copies lack some clones; in the studies checked, an unresolved V gene accounts for under half of them, and the cause for the rest is not known. In all, the sample holds 5,700 or so clones, and 77% of those were seen once. The biggest ten clones account for 27% of the sample. This specimen consisted of PBMCs, obtained 100 days after allogeneic stem cell transplant. The receptors shown here come from a male patient in his fifties or sixties who had an allogeneic stem cell transplant from an unrelated donor, so the T cells may come from the graft donor. Some clones in this sample may be carry-over from other donors' samples.

This chain connects TRBV30 to TRBJ1-1; D unclear. Trimming left V 2 bases short and J 6 bases short, with 10 bases between. The CDR3 extends over 12 amino acids. Germline V gene lookup returns CDR1 GTSNPN and CDR2 SVGIG (reference sequence). The CDR3 reads CAWSSKYPEAFF. The CDR3 DNA is TGTGCCTGGAGTTCTAAATATCCTGAAGCTTTCTTT.

By frequency in the sample, this clone is medium-sized. The CDR3 nucleotides are TGTGCCGGGGAGTGCAATCAGCCCCAGCATTTT. Amino acid sequence: CAGECNQPQHF. The chain combines TRBV7-2 with TRBJ1-5, with D unclear. CDR1 is SGHTA, CDR2 FQGNSA, per germline. The length of the CDR3 is 11 residues. V was pared by 11 bases and J by 2 bases, with 7 bases between.

The V call is TRBV5-1, the J call TRBJ1-2, with D tentatively TRBD1 (5 bases). Germline V gene data show CDR1 as SGHRS and CDR2 as YFSETQ. The CDR3 runs 14 residues. V shed 3 bases and J shed 6 bases, with 15 bases lying between them. CDR3 amino acids: CASSSSGFEDGYTF. DNA of the CDR3: TGCGCCAGCAGCTCTTCAGGGTTTGAAGATGGCTACACCTTC.

The chain uses TRBV29-1 and TRBJ2-3; TRBD2 matches at 15 bases. Germline V gene sequence: CDR1 SQVTM, CDR2 ANQGSEA. The J segment lost 10 bases and the V segment lost 1 base, leaving 6 bases of the junction unmatched. This CDR3 region has 15 residues. The CDR3 region is CSVEGRGTSGRSQYF. CDR3 nucleotides: TGCAGCGTTGAAGGGCGGGGGACTAGCGGGAGGTCGCAGTATTTT.

The chain carries TRBV10-1 and TRBJ2-7, with D hard to call. V was cut by 2 bases and J by 1 base, with 6 bases left in between. Germline CDR1 and CDR2: WNHNN and SYGVQD (reference sequence). The CDR3 length is 13 residues. CDR3 sequence reads: CASSEALSYEQYF. The DNA for the CDR3 is TGCGCCAGCAGTGAGGCACTTTCCTACGAGCAGTACTTC.

This chain uses TRBV25-1 with TRBJ2-5, with D maybe TRBD1 (7 bases). The J call is in doubt because the DNA end fits TRBJ2-7 better. Germline CDR1 reads MGHDK; CDR2 reads SYGVNS. The length of the CDR3 is 15 residues. The CDR3: CASSAQGGVGYEQYF. Here the CDR3 DNA reads TGTGCCAGCAGTGCTCAGGGGGGCGTTGGCTACGAGCAGTACTTC.

In DNA form, the CDR3 reads TGTGCCAGCACTCTGGCTGGCGGGACTTCCTACGAGCAGTACTTC. Translation: CASTLAGGTSYEQYF. The chain carries TRBV25-1 and TRBJ2-7; D is possibly TRBD2 (6 bases). The CDR3 consists of 15 residues. Germline V CDR1 and CDR2: MGHDK, SYGVNS. The V end was cut by 7 bases, the J end by 1 base, with 17 bases between.

This chain's CDR3 is CASSVAEGLDSPLHF. Here the CDR3 DNA reads TGTGCCAGCAGCGTAGCCGAGGGGCTAGATTCACCCCTCCACTTT. The rearrangement links TRBV9 to TRBJ1-6; weak D call: TRBD1 (5 bases). The ends were cut back, 0 bases at V and 8 bases at J, with 12 bases in the middle. The CDR3 is 15 amino acids. Germline V CDR1 and CDR2: SGDLS, YYNGEE.

The table lists this clone with a few counts. The chain carries TRBV19 and TRBJ1-1; D perhaps matches TRBD1 (6 bases). V lost 5 bases and J lost 5, with 18 bases in between. The CDR3 has 15 amino acids. Germline loops: CDR1 LNHDA, CDR2 SQIVND (reference sequence). The CDR3 DNA follows: TGTGCCAGTAGTTCCCAAGGCTCAGGGGAAACTGAAGCTTTCTTT. As protein: CASSSQGSGETEAFF. The full variable domain, completed using reference TRBV19 and TRBJ1-1, is DGGITQSPKYLFRKEGQNVTLSCEQNLNHDAMYWYRQDPGQGLRLIYYSQIVNDFQKGDIAEGYSVSREKKESFPLTVTSAQKNPTAFYLCASSSQGSGETEAFFGQGTRLTVV.

J is TRBJ1-1 and V is TRBV30; D is uncertain. V was trimmed by 1 base and J by 8 bases, leaving 11 bases between them. Looked up from germline, CDR1 is GTSNPN and CDR2 is SVGIG (reference sequence). CDR3 length: 12 residues. The CDR3 DNA follows: TGTGCCTGGAGTGAATTAGGCGTGGAAGCTTTCTTT. Translated: CAWSELGVEAFF.

This clone was picked up one time. The V gene is TRBV29-1, the J gene TRBJ2-2; possibly TRBD2 for D (5 bases). V lost 3 bases, J lost 5 bases, and 10 bases lay in between. The germline gives CDR1 SQVTM, CDR2 ANQGSEA. The CDR3 contains 13 residues. Here the CDR3 DNA reads TGCAGCGTTGATCGGGGTGGGACCGGGGAGCTGTTTTTT. It translates to CSVDRGGTGELFF.

J is TRBJ2-7 and V is TRBV5-1, with TRBD1 identical over 7 bases. Germline lookup yields CDR1 SGHRS and CDR2 YFSETQ. Trimming removed 4 bases from V and 2 bases from J; junction bases left unmatched: 9. This CDR3 is 15 amino acids long. The CDR3 region is CASSPGTAVAYEQYF. CDR3 nucleotide sequence: TGCGCCAGCAGCCCAGGGACAGCTGTAGCCTACGAGCAGTACTTC.

V usage is TRBV5-6 and J usage is TRBJ2-5; possible D gene TRBD2, 6 bases. Germline values: CDR1 SGHDT, CDR2 YYEEEE. V lost 0 bases and J 2 bases, leaving 14 bases between the germline ends. This CDR3 has 16 residues. CDR3 loop: CASSLDIGTRQETQYF. The CDR3 DNA reads as TGTGCCAGCAGCTTGGATATAGGGACTCGACAAGAGACCCAGTACTTC.

This chain connects TRBV30 to TRBJ1-2; possibly TRBD1 for D (5 bases). Trimming removed 5 bases from V and 6 bases from J, with 13 bases in between. This CDR3 spans 12 amino acids. Germline-derived CDR1 and CDR2 are GTSNPN and SVGIG (reference sequence). The CDR3 DNA sequence: TGTGCCTGGGCCCGGGGCTTGGATGGCTACACCTTC. Translating it yields CAWARGLDGYTF.

The CDR3 nucleotides read TGCGCCAGTCGACAGGGAGGTTTGGAAAAACTGTTTTTT. Its translation is CASRQGGLEKLFF. This sequence joins TRBV5-1 and TRBJ1-4; 7 bases line up with TRBD1. This CDR3 is 13 amino acids long. Germline CDR1 reads SGHRS; CDR2 reads YFSETQ. With 8 bases clipped from V and 8 bases from J, the junction kept 9 bases outside the gene matches. The full variable domain, in which reference TRBV5-1 and TRBJ1-4 provide the parts outside the CDR3, is KAGVTQTPRYLIKTRGQQVTLSCSPISGHRSVSWYQQTPGQGLQFLFEYFSETQRNKGNFPGRFSGRQFSNSRSEMNVSTLELGDSALYLCASRQGGLEKLFFGSGTQLSVL.

The chain has TRBV5-1 and TRBJ2-7; D ambiguous. The CDR3 is 13 amino acids. Germline values: CDR1 SGHRS, CDR2 YFSETQ. Trimming pared 1 base from V and 2 bases from J, leaving 7 bases between. The CDR3, as DNA: TGCGCCAGCAGCTTGAGCACAGCCTACGAGCAGTACTTC. It translates to CASSLSTAYEQYF. The whole variable domain, filled in from reference TRBV5-1 and TRBJ2-7, reads KAGVTQTPRYLIKTRGQQVTLSCSPISGHRSVSWYQQTPGQGLQFLFEYFSETQRNKGNFPGRFSGRQFSNSRSEMNVSTLELGDSALYLCASSLSTAYEQYFGPGTRLTVT.

The chain recombines TRBV30 with TRBJ1-2; D possibly corresponds to TRBD1 (5 bases). The CDR3 consists of 11 residues. CDR1 GTSNPN and CDR2 SVGIG come from the germline V gene (reference sequence). Trimming shortened V by 7 bases and J by 3 bases, and 9 bases separated the two germline ends. As DNA, the CDR3 is TGTGCCTTAGACAGTGACTATGGCTACACCTTC. It translates to CALDSDYGYTF.

The chain carries TRBV28 and TRBJ2-1, with a tentative D call TRBD1 (7 bases). This CDR3 region has 21 residues. The germline V and J ends were trimmed by 3 bases and 5 bases, with 32 bases remaining between them. CDR1 and CDR2 (germline): MDHEN, SYDVKM. The CDR3 sequence: CASSLLFRSGGGVRWDNEQFF. Here the CDR3 DNA reads TGTGCCAGCAGTTTGTTATTTAGGAGCGGAGGGGGCGTAAGGTGGGACAATGAGCAGTTCTTC.